This TCR beta chain was found in a study of neurological immune-mediated disorders. Overall study results and limits: It was HTLV-1-associated myelopathy that showed the most TCR clonal expansion, while multiple sclerosis showed the least, falling below healthy controls.

Template-switch 5'RACE cDNA synthesis added a 10-nucleotide unique molecular identifier. TCRdb used MiXCR to reprocess the 5' RACE reads, holding one entry per CDR3 protein. The sample includes about 19,000 distinct CDR3 sequences, approximately 2.5% seen only once; the top ten take 5.5%. This clonotype was counted at least ten times. Antigen specificity is unknown. Stored at -80 C, 2 million PBMCs were the source of the unsorted libraries. The specimen was PBMCs. This sequence was found in a young woman with multiple sclerosis.

CDR3 protein: CASSLGPGGNTGELFF. The CDR3 region has the DNA TGCGCCAGCAGCTTGGGGCCAGGGGGCAACACCGGGGAGCTGTTTTTT. V and J are TRBV5-1 and TRBJ2-2; TRBD1 agrees at 8 bases. Per the germline V gene, CDR1 is SGHRS and CDR2 is YFSETQ. The J segment lost 2 bases and the V segment lost 0 bases, leaving 3 bases of the junction unmatched. The CDR3 extends over 16 amino acids.